This TCR beta chain was sequenced for a study of shared clonotypes between healthy human individuals. Regarding the study as a whole: Deeper or shallower sequencing was expected to change how clonotypes are shared among donors. Compared with clonotypes that all four donors shared, non-shared clonotypes had lower generation probabilities. Sample collection involved blood only; tissue repertoires are likely different.

Donors were Caucasian adults residing in Nashville, Tennessee, USA. The table came from immunoSEQ multiplex PCR; TCRdb's copy has only in-frame clones and leaves some out. This table has 2 million to 2.5 million clones, approximately 95% appearing once. Concerning this clone itself: Its cognate antigen is unknown.

Unmatched junction bases numbered 9, after V lost 3 bases and J lost 5 bases. The germline CDR1 and CDR2 sequences are MDHEN and SYDVKM. The CDR3 totals 16 residues. Sequenced input: naive CD4+ T cells from PBMCs. Subset noted: CD45RA+ positively selected. The chain couples TRBV28 to TRBJ2-3; 9 bases match TRBD1. The TCR sequence derives from a man aged 18-30 years in good health. Some clones in this sample may be carry-over from other donors' samples. The CDR3, as DNA: TGTGCCAGCAGTTTCCCCCCGGGACAGGGTCGAGATACGCAGTATTTT. It translates to CASSFPPGQGRDTQYF.